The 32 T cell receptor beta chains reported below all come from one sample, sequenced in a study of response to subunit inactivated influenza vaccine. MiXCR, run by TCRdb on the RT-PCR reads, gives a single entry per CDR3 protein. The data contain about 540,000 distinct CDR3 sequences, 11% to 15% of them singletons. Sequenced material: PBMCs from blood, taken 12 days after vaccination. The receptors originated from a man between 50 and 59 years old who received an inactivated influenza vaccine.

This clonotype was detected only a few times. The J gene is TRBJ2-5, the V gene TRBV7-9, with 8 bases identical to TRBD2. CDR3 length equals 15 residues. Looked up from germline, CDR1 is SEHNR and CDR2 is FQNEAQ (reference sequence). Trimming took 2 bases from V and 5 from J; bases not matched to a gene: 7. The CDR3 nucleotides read TGTGCCAGCAGCTTATCAGCGGGGGTTGGGGAGACCCAGTACTTC. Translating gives CASSLSAGVGETQYF. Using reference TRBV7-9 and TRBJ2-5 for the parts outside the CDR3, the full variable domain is DTGVSQNPRHKITKRGQNVTFRCDPISEHNRLYWYRQTLGQGPEFLTYFQNEAQLEKSRLLSDRFSAERPKGSFSTLEIQRTEQGDSAMYLCASSLSAGVGETQYFGPGTRLLVL.

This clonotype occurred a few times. The CDR3 loop reads CASSFSSGRAYNEQFF. The CDR3 coding sequence is TGTGCCAGCAGCTTTTCTAGCGGGAGGGCCTACAATGAGCAGTTCTTC. This chain connects TRBV7-2 to TRBJ2-1; 12 nucleotides match TRBD2. The V and J ends lost 3 bases and 2 bases, in that order; junction bases with no gene match: 2. The germline gives CDR1 SGHTA, CDR2 FQGNSA. The CDR3 contains 16 residues. Combining the CDR3 with reference TRBV7-2 and TRBJ2-1 gives the whole variable domain GAGVSQSPSNKVTEKGKDVELRCDPISGHTALYWYRQSLGQGLEFLIYFQGNSAPDKSGLPSDRFSAERTGGSVSTLTIQRTQQEDSAVYLCASSFSSGRAYNEQFFGPGTRLTVL.

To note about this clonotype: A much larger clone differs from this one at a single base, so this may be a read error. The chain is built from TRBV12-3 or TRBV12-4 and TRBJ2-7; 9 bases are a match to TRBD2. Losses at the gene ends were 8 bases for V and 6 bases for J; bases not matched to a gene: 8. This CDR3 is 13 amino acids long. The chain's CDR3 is CASGSGLAGEQYF. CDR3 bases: TGTGCCAGCGGTTCGGGACTAGCTGGCGAGCAGTACTTC.

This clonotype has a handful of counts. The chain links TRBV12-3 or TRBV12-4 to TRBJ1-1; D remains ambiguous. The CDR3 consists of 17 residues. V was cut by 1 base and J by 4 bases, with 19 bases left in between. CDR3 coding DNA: TGTGCCAGCAGTTTAGATTCCTGGGCTAACAGCGGCACTGAAGCTTTCTTT. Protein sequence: CASSLDSWANSGTEAFF.

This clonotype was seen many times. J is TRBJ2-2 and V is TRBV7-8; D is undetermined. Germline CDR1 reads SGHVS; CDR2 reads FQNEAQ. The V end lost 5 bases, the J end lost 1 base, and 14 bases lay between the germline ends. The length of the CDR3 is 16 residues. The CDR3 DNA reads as TGTGCCAGCAGCGCTGCTGGATTTGTGAACACCGGGGAGCTGTTTTTT. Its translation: CASSAAGFVNTGELFF. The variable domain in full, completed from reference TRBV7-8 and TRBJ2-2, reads GAGVSQSPRYKVAKRGQDVALRCDPISGHVSLFWYQQALGQGPEFLTYFQNEAQLDKSGLPSDRFFAERPEGSVSTLKIQRTQQEDSAVYLCASSAAGFVNTGELFFGEGSRLTVL.

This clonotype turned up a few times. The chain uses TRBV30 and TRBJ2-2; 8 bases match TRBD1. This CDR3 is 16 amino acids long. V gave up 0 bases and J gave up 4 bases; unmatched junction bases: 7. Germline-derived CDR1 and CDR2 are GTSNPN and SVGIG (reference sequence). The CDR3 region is CAWSVQGGRVTGELFF. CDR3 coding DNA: TGTGCCTGGAGTGTACAGGGGGGCCGTGTCACCGGGGAGCTGTTTTTT.

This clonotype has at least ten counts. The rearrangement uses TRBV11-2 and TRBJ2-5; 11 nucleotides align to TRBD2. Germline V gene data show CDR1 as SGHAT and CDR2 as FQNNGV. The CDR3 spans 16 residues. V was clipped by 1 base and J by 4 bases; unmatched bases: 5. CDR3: CASSLVAGGRVETQYF. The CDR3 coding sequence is TGTGCCAGCAGCTTAGTAGCGGGGGGGCGTGTAGAGACCCAGTACTTC.

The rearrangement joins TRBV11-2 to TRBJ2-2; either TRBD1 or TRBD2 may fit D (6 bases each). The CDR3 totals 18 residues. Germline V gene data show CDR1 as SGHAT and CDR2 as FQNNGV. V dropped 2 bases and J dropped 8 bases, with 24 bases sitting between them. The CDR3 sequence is CASSLTRSGPRRGGELFF. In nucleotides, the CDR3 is TGTGCCAGCAGCTTAACCCGTAGCGGTCCCCGCAGGGGTGGGGAGCTGTTTTTT.

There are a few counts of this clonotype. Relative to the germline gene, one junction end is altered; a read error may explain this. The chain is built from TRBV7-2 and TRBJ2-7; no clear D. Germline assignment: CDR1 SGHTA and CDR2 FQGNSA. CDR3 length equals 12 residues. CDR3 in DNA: TGTGCCAGCACCTTAGGCGGCTACGAGCAGTACTTC. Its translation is CASTLGGYEQYF.

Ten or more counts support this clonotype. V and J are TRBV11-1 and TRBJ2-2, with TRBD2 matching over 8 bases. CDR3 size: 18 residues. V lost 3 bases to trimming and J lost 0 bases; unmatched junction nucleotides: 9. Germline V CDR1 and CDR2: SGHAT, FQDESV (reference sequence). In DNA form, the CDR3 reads TGTGCCAGCAGCTTTCCTTTACTAGCGGAAGCGAACACCGGGGAGCTGTTTTTT. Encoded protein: CASSFPLLAEANTGELFF.

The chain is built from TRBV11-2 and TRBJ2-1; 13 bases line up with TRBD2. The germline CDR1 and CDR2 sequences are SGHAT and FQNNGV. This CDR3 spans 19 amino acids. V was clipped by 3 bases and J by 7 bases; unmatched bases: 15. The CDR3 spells CASSFPRTSGGAPYNEQFF. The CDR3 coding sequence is TGTGCCAGCAGCTTCCCTCGCACTAGCGGGGGGGCACCTTATAATGAGCAGTTCTTC. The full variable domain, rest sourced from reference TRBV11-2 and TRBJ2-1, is EAGVAQSPRYKIIEKRQSVAFWCNPISGHATLYWYQQILGQGPKLLIQFQNNGVVDDSQLPKDRFSAERLKGVDSTLKIQPAKLEDSAVYLCASSFPRTSGGAPYNEQFFGPGTRLTVL.

DNA for the CDR3: TGTGCCAGCAGCTTTGGCGGGGGGGCTCACGAGCAGTACTTC. Protein: CASSFGGGAHEQYF. The V gene is TRBV7-9, the J gene TRBJ2-7; 9 nucleotides agree with TRBD2. Germline-derived CDR1 and CDR2 are SEHNR and FQNEAQ (reference sequence). V gave up 3 bases and J gave up 5 bases; unmatched junction bases: 5. The CDR3 length is 14 residues.

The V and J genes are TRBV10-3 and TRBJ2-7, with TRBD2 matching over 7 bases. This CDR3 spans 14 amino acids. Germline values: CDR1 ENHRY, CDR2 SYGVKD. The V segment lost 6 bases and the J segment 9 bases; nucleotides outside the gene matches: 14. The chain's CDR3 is CAIRGEGLAVGQYF. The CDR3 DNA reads TGTGCCATCAGGGGGGAGGGGCTGGCCGTCGGGCAGTACTTC.

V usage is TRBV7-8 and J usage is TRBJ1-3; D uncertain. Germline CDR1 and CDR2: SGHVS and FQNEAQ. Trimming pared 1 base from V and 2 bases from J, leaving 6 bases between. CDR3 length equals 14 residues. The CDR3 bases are TGTGCCAGCAGCTTAGGAACTACTGGAAACACCATATATTTT. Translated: CASSLGTTGNTIYF.

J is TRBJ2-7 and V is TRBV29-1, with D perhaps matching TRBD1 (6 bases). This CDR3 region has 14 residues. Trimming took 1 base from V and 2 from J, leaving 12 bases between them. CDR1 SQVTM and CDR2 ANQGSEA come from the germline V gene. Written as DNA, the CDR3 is TGCAGCGTTGAAGGTGAGGGGGTACCCTACGAGCAGTACTTC. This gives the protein CSVEGEGVPYEQYF.

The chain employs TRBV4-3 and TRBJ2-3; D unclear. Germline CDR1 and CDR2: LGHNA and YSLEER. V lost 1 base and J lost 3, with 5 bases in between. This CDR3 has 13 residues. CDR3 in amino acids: CASSQVSTDTQYF. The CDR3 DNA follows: TGCGCCAGCAGCCAAGTTAGTACAGATACGCAGTATTTT.

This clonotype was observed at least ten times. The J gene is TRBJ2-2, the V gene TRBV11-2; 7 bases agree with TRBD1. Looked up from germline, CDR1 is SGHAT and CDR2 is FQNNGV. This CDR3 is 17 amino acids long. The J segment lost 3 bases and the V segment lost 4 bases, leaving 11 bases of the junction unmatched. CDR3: CASSSRPGTAHTGELFF. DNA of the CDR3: TGTGCCAGCAGCTCTAGACCGGGGACAGCCCACACCGGGGAGCTGTTTTTT.

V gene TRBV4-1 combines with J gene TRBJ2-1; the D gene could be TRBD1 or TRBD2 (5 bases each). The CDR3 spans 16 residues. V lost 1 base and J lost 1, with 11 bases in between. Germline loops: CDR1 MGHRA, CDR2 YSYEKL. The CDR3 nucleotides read TGCGCCAGCAGCCAAGCCGGGACGGCGTCCTACAATGAGCAGTTCTTC. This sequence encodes CASSQAGTASYNEQFF.

The CDR3 loop reads CSSIAGEGNEQFF. The CDR3 DNA sequence: TGCAGTTCTATAGCGGGAGAGGGCAATGAGCAGTTCTTC. The genes are TRBV20-1 and TRBJ2-1, with 9 bases aligning to TRBD2. The CDR3 consists of 13 residues. J gave up 6 bases and V 8 bases, and 8 bases lay outside the gene matches. The germline V gene encodes CDR1 DFQATT and CDR2 SNEGSKA (reference sequence).

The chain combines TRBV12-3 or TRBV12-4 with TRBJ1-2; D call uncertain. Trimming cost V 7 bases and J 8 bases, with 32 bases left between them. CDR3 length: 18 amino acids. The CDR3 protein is CASTHPTPIGQAEAGYTF. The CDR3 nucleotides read TGTGCCAGCACCCATCCCACCCCTATAGGTCAAGCGGAGGCCGGCTACACCTTC.

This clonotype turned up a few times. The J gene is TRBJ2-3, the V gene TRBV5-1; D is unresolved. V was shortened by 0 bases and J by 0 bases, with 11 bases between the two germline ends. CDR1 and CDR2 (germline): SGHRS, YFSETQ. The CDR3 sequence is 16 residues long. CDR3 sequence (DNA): TGCGCCAGCAGCTTGGGGGCAGGTCCGAGCACAGATACGCAGTATTTT. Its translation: CASSLGAGPSTDTQYF.

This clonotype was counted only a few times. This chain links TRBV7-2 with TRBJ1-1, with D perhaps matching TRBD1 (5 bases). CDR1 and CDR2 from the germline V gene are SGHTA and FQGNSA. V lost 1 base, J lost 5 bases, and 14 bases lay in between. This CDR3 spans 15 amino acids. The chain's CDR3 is CASSLGVSGGTEAFF. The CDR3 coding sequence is TGTGCCAGCAGCTTAGGGGTTTCCGGGGGGACTGAAGCTTTCTTT.

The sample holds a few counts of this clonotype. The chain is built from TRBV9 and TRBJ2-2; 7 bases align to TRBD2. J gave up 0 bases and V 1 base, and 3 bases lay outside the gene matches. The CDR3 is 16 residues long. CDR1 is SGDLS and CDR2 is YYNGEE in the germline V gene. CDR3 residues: CASSVMSGANTGELFF. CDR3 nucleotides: TGTGCCAGCAGCGTAATGAGCGGGGCGAACACCGGGGAGCTGTTTTTT.

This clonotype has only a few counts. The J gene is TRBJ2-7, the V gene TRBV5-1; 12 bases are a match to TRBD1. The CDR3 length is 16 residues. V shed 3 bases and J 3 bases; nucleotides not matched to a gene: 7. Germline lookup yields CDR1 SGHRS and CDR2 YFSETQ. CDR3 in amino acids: CASSSPGTGGFYEQYF. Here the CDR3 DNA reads TGCGCCAGCAGCTCCCCAGGGACAGGGGGCTTCTACGAGCAGTACTTC.

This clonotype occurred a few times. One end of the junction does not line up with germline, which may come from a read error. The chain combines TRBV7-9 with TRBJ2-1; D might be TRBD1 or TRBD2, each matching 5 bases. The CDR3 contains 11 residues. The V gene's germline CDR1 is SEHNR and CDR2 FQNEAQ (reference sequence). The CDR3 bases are TGTGCCAGCAGCACAGCCTTGGGGGACGTCTTC. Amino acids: CASSTALGDVF.

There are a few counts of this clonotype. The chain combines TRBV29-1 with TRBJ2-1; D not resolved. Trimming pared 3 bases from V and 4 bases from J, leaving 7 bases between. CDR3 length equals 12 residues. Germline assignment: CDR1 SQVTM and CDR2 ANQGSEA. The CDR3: CSVDGVYNEQFF. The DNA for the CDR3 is TGCAGCGTTGATGGAGTTTACAATGAGCAGTTCTTC.

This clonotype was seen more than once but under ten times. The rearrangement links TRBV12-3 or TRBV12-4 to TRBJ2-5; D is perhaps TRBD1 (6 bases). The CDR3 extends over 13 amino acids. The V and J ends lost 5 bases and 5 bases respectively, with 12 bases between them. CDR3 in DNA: TGTGCCAGCAGTCGAGGACAGACGGAGACCCAGTACTTC. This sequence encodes CASSRGQTETQYF.

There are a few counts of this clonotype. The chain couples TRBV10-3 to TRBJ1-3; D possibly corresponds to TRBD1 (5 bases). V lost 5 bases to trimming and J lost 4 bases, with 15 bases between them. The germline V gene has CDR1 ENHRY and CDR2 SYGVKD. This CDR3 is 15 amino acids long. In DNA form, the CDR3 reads TGTGCCATCAGTCAAGGTCCAGGGAACGGAAACACCATATATTTT. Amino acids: CAISQGPGNGNTIYF.

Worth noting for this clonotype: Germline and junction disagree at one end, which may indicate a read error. The CDR3 DNA is TGTGCCAGCAGCTTAGCGGGACAGCGTATGGGTTCCTTC. Translated: CASSLAGQRMGSF. The chain joins TRBV7-2 to TRBJ1-2, with TRBD1 matching 7 bases. Germline V gene sequence: CDR1 SGHTA, CDR2 FQGNSA. This CDR3 region has 13 residues.

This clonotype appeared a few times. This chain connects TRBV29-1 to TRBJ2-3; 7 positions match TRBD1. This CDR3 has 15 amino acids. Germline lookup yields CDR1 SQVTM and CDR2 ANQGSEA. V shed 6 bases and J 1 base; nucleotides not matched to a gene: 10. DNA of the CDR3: TGCAGCGTCCTTCTACAGGGGTTTCGCACAGATACGCAGTATTTT. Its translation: CSVLLQGFRTDTQYF.

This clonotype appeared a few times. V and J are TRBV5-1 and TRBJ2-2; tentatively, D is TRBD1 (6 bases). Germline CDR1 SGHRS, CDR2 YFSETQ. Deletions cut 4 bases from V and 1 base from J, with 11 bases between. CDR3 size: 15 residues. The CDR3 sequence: CASSMGHMNTGELFF. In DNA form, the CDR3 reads TGCGCCAGCAGCATGGGACACATGAACACCGGGGAGCTGTTTTTT.

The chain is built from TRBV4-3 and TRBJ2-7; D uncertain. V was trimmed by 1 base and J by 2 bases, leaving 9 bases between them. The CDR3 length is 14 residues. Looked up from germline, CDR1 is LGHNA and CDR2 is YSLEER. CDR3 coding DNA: TGCGCCAGCAGCCAAGGAGAACCACCCTACGAGCAGTACTTC. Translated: CASSQGEPPYEQYF.